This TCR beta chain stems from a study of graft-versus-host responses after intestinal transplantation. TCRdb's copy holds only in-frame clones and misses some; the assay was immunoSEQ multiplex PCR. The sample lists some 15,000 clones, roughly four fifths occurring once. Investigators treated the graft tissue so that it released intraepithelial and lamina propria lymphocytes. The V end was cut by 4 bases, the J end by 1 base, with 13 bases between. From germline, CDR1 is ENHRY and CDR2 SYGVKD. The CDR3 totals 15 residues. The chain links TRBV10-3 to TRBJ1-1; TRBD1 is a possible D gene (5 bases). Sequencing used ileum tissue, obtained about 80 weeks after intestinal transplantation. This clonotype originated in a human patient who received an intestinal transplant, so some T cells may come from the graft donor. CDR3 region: CAISVDSAGNTEAFF. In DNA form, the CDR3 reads TGTGCCATCAGTGTTGACAGTGCTGGGAACACTGAAGCTTTCTTT.